Described below is a single T cell receptor beta chain sequence and its context. This record comes from a study of identical twins' blood T cells. The germline V gene encodes CDR1 SEHNR and CDR2 FQNEAQ (reference sequence). There are 14 residues in the CDR3. V lost 3 bases and J lost 8, with 11 bases in between. Each TCR cDNA library carried sample-specific barcodes on both ends. Original processing methods: Each library had about 2 to 4 million CDR3 reads and about 90,000 to nearly 550,000 clonotypes. MiXCR was run by TCRdb on the 5' RACE reads, yielding one entry per CDR3 protein. TCRdb, not the original authors, processed these V and J calls. The sample consists of fewer than 450,000 distinct CDR3 sequences, more than 25% of them appearing once.

This TCR came from a woman aged 18-55 years in good health. Sequences were obtained from PBMCs. This chain connects TRBV7-9 to TRBJ1-6; D gene ambiguous. This CDR3 reads CASSFLGKYSPLHF. The CDR3 DNA sequence: TGTGCCAGCAGCTTCCTCGGGAAGTATTCACCCCTCCACTTT.